What follows is one TCR beta chain and its context. This clonotype was observed at least ten times. There is no known antigen for this receptor. Within one base of it there is no much larger clone, and no base qualities were kept. Here V drops 8 bases and J drops 9 bases, and the junction holds 5 bases not matched to any gene. From a lookup of the germline V gene (reference sequence), CDR1 and CDR2 are LNHDA and SQIVND. The CDR3 numbers 13 residues from cysteine through phenylalanine. This entry keeps only the CDR3 DNA: 39 bases, framed from base 1. Genomic DNA was used as template for profiling of TCR beta VDJ combinations and CDR3 sequences. An Illumina HiSeq 2000 was used for TCR repertoire sequencing. The source study handled its data this way. TRBV/TRBJ rearrangement plots, CDR3 size and DJ length profiles, and Simpson's diversity index were used to assess repertoires. The immunodominant clone was defined as the most abundant DNA sequence in deep sequencing data. CDR3 amino acid sequences were checked for sharing between subjects and were compared against published repertoires and the VDJdb database. The public reads were quality trimmed at Q25 with fastp and then assembled into clones with MiXCR by TCRdb, keeping productive beta chains. CDR3 protein duplicates are merged, each entry listing the most common genes and DNA. These V and J calls are TCRdb output, not the study's own analysis. This sample has some 170,000 distinct CDR3 sequences in its table, and 40% to 50% of those were observed once. Over 0.95% of the sample is in the top ten clones.

This specimen comes from a study of CD8+CD57+ T cells in acquired aplastic anemia listed by TCRdb under 2018. About the full investigation: DNA extracted from sorted CD4+ and CD8+ cells had a mean of approximately 3.5 ug, with a range of roughly 0.17 to 30 ug. CD8+CD57+ expansion was defined as a frequency above the mean frequency observed in healthy subjects.

Patients chosen for sequencing had shown expansion of CD8+CD57+ cells by flow cytometry. All patients had severe acquired aplastic anemia diagnosed by International Study of Aplastic Anemia and Agranulocytosis and Camitta criteria. No therapy had been received by the patients at the time of blood sampling. In this study, sorted CD4+ and CD8+ T cells from the blood of healthy subjects and of severe aplastic anemia patients had their TCR repertoires deep-sequenced. Patients were enrolled in the USA under clinicaltrials.gov protocols 00001620, 01623167, 00001397, 00071045, 00081523 and 00961064. Ficoll-Paque density gradient centrifugation was used to isolate peripheral blood mononuclear cells. Before DNA was extracted, CD4+ and CD8+ T cells were sorted using either FACS or magnetic beads. Here is what the overall study found, with its caveats: Although roughly 29 CD8+ CDR3 sequences were shared by patients and controls, these sequences appeared highly expressed in patients and within the immunodominant clones of patients. Patients and healthy controls showed no significant difference in CD8+ Simpson's diversity (P=0.060).

This clonotype was sampled from a human donor with aplastic anemia. Recombination linked TRBV19 to TRBJ1-6, and 9 bases in between align with TRBD1. The sequencing sample was made of sorted CD4+, CD8+, or CD8+CD57+ T cells (not recorded which) from PBMCs. The DNA is TGTGCCAGTCAGACAGGGGGAGGTTCACCCCTCCACTTT. Translated, it reads CASQTGGGSPLHF.